This TCR beta chain was captured in a study of CD8 T cells in Susac syndrome. Whole-study results and caveats: Clonal expansion of Susac CD8+ cells peaked in TEMRA cells, and it also peaked in active patients. Within total CD8+ repertoires, under 20 Susac-specific public clones were found, and within CD8+ TEMRA repertoires, about 5.

An amount of RNA that ranged from roughly 0.5 to 1 ug was reverse transcribed with random hexamers. Amplification of TCR beta CDR3 across 54 Vbeta and 13 Jbeta was performed with immunoSEQ multiplex PCR. TCRdb independently ran MiXCR on the immunoSEQ multiplex PCR reads; one entry per CDR3 protein. The sample has approximately 57,000 distinct CDR3 sequences, 85% to 95% seen once. Worth noting for this clonotype: Antigen specificity is unknown.

V shed 2 bases, J shed 1 base, and the junction held 8 bases outside the gene matches. Looked up from germline, CDR1 is LGHNA and CDR2 is YNFKEQ. The CDR3 is 17 residues long. Source material: CD8+ T cells from PBMCs. V is TRBV4-2 and J is TRBJ2-7; 10 bases agree with TRBD1. The source of this sequence is a human donor with Susac syndrome. This CDR3 is CASSQLTGTGVSYEQYF. CDR3 bases: TGTGCCAGCAGCCAATTGACCGGGACAGGGGTGTCCTACGAGCAGTACTTC.